These 27 T cell receptor beta chains share one sample of origin, sequenced in a study of HIV-infected patients and healthy controls. Alpha and beta constant-region primers primed reverse transcription of around 550 ng RNA. Using multiplexing indices, alpha and beta chain libraries were generated apart by chain-specific third strand synthesis. TCRdb ran MiXCR on the 5' RACE reads and lists one entry per CDR3 protein. Here the sample spans 18,000 or so distinct CDR3 sequences, approximately 12% being singletons. Whole blood was used without fractionation, so all unsorted peripheral T cells were included. Input material: blood. The receptor source for this set is an adult in good health.

V gene TRBV2 combines with J gene TRBJ1-5; possibly TRBD1 for D (6 bases). With 7 bases removed from V and 2 bases from J, the gap between germline ends came to 9 bases. Germline CDR1 SNHLY, CDR2 FYNNEI. CDR3 length equals 13 residues. The CDR3 loop reads CASTTGRNQPQHF. The CDR3 coding sequence is TGTGCCAGCACGACAGGCCGCAATCAGCCCCAGCATTTT. Full variable domain (outside the CDR3, taken from reference TRBV2 and TRBJ1-5): EPEVTQTPSHQVTQMGQEVILRCVPISNHLYFYWYRQILGQKVEFLVSFYNNEISEKSEIFDDQFSVERPDGSNFTLKIRSTKLEDSAMYFCASTTGRNQPQHFGDGTRLSIL.

Many counts were recorded for this clonotype. V and J are TRBV5-1 and TRBJ1-5, with no clear D. The CDR3 covers 15 residues. Germline V gene sequence: CDR1 SGHRS, CDR2 YFSETQ. V lost 0 bases, J lost 0 bases, and 7 bases lay in between. The CDR3: CASSLAGSSNQPQHF. In DNA, the CDR3 is TGCGCCAGCAGCTTGGCGGGGAGTAGCAATCAGCCCCAGCATTTT.

The V gene is TRBV6-2 or TRBV6-3, the J gene TRBJ2-3; D may be TRBD1 (5 bases). The V gene's germline CDR1 is MNHEY and CDR2 SVGEGT. Trimming pared 2 bases from V and 2 bases from J, leaving 8 bases between. The CDR3 contains 14 residues. DNA of the CDR3: TGTGCCAGCAGTTACGGGGCTCACACAGATACGCAGTATTTT. Protein product: CASSYGAHTDTQYF.

In its sample, this clonotype was seen a few times. This sequence joins TRBV4-3 and TRBJ2-2; TRBD2 matches 7 bases. The CDR3 extends over 19 amino acids. V trimming: 2 bases; J trimming: 6 bases; junction bases outside the gene matches: 18. Germline lookup yields CDR1 LGHNA and CDR2 YSLEER. CDR3 loop: CASSQPPGWASGRAGELFF. The CDR3 DNA follows: TGCGCCAGCAGCCAACCTCCGGGTTGGGCTAGCGGCCGGGCCGGGGAGCTGTTTTTT.

This clonotype was found many times. V and J are TRBV28 and TRBJ2-1; D uncertain. Germline CDR1 is MDHEN and CDR2 is SYDVKM. The CDR3 consists of 13 residues. V was pared by 4 bases and J by 10 bases, with 14 bases between. CDR3 amino acids: CASSSNNLGEQFF. The CDR3 nucleotides read TGTGCCAGCAGTTCAAATAATTTGGGGGAGCAGTTCTTC.

For the CDR3, the DNA is TGTGCCAGCAGCCCGCCGGGACAGGGTACCTACGAGCAGTACTTC. It encodes CASSPPGQGTYEQYF. The genes are TRBV5-4 and TRBJ2-7; 9 positions match TRBD1. Germline V gene sequence: CDR1 SGHNT, CDR2 YYREEE (reference sequence). This CDR3 contains 15 residues. V lost 4 bases and J lost 2; bases outside the gene matches: 7.

This sequence joins TRBV7-2 and TRBJ1-2; TRBD1 agrees at 7 bases. Unmatched junction bases numbered 6, after V lost 5 bases and J lost 9 bases. This CDR3 spans 12 amino acids. Germline V gives CDR1 SGHTA, CDR2 FQGNSA. As DNA, the CDR3 is TGTGCCAGCAGCCAGACAGGGACCAGCTACACCTTC. This gives the protein CASSQTGTSYTF.

This clonotype is deemed medium-sized (0.01 to 0.1%). CDR3 loop: CASSPTASLVGQPQHF. The CDR3 nucleotides are TGTGCCAGCAGCCCTACCGCCTCGCTGGTCGGTCAGCCCCAGCATTTT. The chain employs TRBV6-2 or TRBV6-3 and TRBJ1-5, with D unresolved. Germline CDR1 and CDR2: MNHEY and SVGEGT. This CDR3 is 16 amino acids long. Trimming took off 6 bases at V and 6 bases at J, with 21 bases between the two ends.

In this sample, this clonotype is medium-sized. The chain has TRBV7-3 and TRBJ2-1; a weak D match, TRBD1 (6 bases). V was cut by 5 bases and J by 6 bases, with 11 bases left in between. The V gene's germline CDR1 is SGHTA and CDR2 FQGTGA. The CDR3 has 13 residues. The CDR3 nucleotides are TGTGCCAGCAGCCCGGTAGGGGGCAATGAGCAGTTCTTC. Translation: CASSPVGGNEQFF.

The V and J genes are TRBV4-1 and TRBJ1-2, with D maybe TRBD1 (6 bases). Trimming cost V 4 bases and J 9 bases, with 12 bases left between them. In germline, CDR1 is MGHRA, CDR2 YSYEKL. CDR3 length: 12 amino acids. This CDR3 is CASSREDRSYTF. CDR3 bases: TGCGCCAGCAGCCGAGAAGACAGGAGCTACACCTTC.

This clonotype was seen many times. The J gene is TRBJ1-1, the V gene TRBV3-1; D unresolved. Germline loops: CDR1 LGHDT, CDR2 YNNKEL (reference sequence). The CDR3 contains 14 residues. Trimming stripped 7 bases from V and 1 base from J, with 13 bases between. The DNA for the CDR3 is TGTGCCAGCACACAAGGCGACTCGAACACTGAAGCTTTCTTT. Protein: CASTQGDSNTEAFF. The full variable domain, its missing parts supplied by reference TRBV3-1 and TRBJ1-1, is DTAVSQTPKYLVTQMGNDKSIKCEQNLGHDTMYWYKQDSKKFLKIMFSYNNKELIINETVPNRFSPKSPDKAHLNLHINSLELGDSAVYFCASTQGDSNTEAFFGQGTRLTVV.

The V and J genes are TRBV4-3 and TRBJ1-4; no clear D. The germline gives CDR1 LGHNA, CDR2 YSLEER. Trimming pared 1 base from V and 13 bases from J, leaving 13 bases between. This CDR3 region has 13 residues. The DNA of the CDR3 is TGCGCCAGCAGCCAAGCGATGGGGATTTCACTGTTTTTT. It translates to CASSQAMGISLFF.

This clonotype was observed at least ten times. The chain uses TRBV7-9 and TRBJ1-2; a weak D match, TRBD1 (5 bases). This CDR3 is built from 15 residues. Germline-derived CDR1 and CDR2 are SEHNR and FQNEAQ (reference sequence). V was shortened by 3 bases and J by 6 bases, with 17 bases between the two germline ends. In DNA form, the CDR3 reads TGTGCCAGCAGCTTGGATCCAGGGTTTGGCGATGGCTACACCTTC. Translating it yields CASSLDPGFGDGYTF.

This clonotype was counted at least ten times. The chain couples TRBV7-9 to TRBJ1-1; D gene unclear. Germline V gives CDR1 SEHNR, CDR2 FQNEAQ (reference sequence). Trimming cost V 5 bases and J 4 bases, with 8 bases left between them. CDR3 length equals 12 residues. The CDR3 spells CASSLRSTEAFF. The CDR3 DNA sequence: TGTGCCAGCAGCCTGAGGAGCACTGAAGCTTTCTTT.

By share, this clonotype counts as medium-sized. The gene calls are TRBV7-8 and TRBJ1-2; 7 bases fit TRBD1. The CDR3 has 15 amino acids. Germline lookup yields CDR1 SGHVS and CDR2 FQNEAQ. V lost 5 bases to trimming and J lost 1 base; unmatched junction nucleotides: 7. The DNA of the CDR3 is TGTGCCAGCAGCATAGGGACAGCTGTTAACTATGGCTACACCTTC. It specifies CASSIGTAVNYGYTF.

This clonotype appeared many times. The J gene is TRBJ1-5, the V gene TRBV7-2, with a possible D match to TRBD1 (5 bases). Germline CDR1 SGHTA, CDR2 FQGNSA. CDR3 length equals 13 residues. V gave up 4 bases and J gave up 4 bases, with 8 bases separating them. Written as DNA, the CDR3 is TGTGCCAGCAGCTCGACAGAAAATCAGCCCCAGCATTTT. Encoded protein: CASSSTENQPQHF.

This clonotype was picked up many times. The V and J genes are TRBV18 and TRBJ2-4, with D possibly matching TRBD1 (5 bases). The V end lost 2 bases, the J end lost 1 base, and 12 bases lay between the germline ends. Looked up from germline, CDR1 is KGHSH and CDR2 is LQKENI. The CDR3 is made up of 16 amino acids. The chain's CDR3 is CASSPNQGLAKNIQYF. DNA for the CDR3: TGTGCCAGCTCACCAAATCAGGGATTGGCCAAAAACATTCAGTACTTC.

This clonotype was detected ten times or more. J is TRBJ2-3 and V is TRBV21-1; the D call in the table, TRBD1, was not verified against the DNA. TRBV21-1 is tagged as a pseudogene. This CDR3 is 15 amino acids long. CDR3 region: CASRPPRDRADTQYF. The CDR3 DNA reads TGTGCCAGCAGGCCCCCTCGGGACAGGGCAGATACGCAGTATTTT.

The chain uses TRBV7-3 and TRBJ2-1; the match to TRBD1 covers 7 bases. V shed 4 bases and J 7 bases; nucleotides not matched to a gene: 1. This CDR3 region has 12 residues. CDR1 SGHTA and CDR2 FQGTGA come from the germline V gene. The CDR3 DNA follows: TGTGCCAGCAGCTCGGACAGGAATGAGCAGTTCTTC. The encoded protein is CASSSDRNEQFF.

This clonotype was observed at least ten times. The chain has TRBV6-2 or TRBV6-3 and TRBJ1-2, with D possibly TRBD1 on 6 matching bases. V was cut by 7 bases and J by 4 bases, with 22 bases left in between. The CDR3 extends over 16 amino acids. Germline CDR1 and CDR2: MNHEY and SVGEGT. The CDR3 reads CASTQTGAPSGYGYTF. The CDR3 DNA reads TGTGCCAGCACGCAGACAGGAGCGCCGTCCGGCTATGGCTACACCTTC.

This clonotype was observed many times. The chain employs TRBV7-2 and TRBJ1-6, with D uncertain. Germline CDR1 reads SGHTA; CDR2 reads FQGNSA. The V end lost 8 bases, the J end lost 9 bases, and 14 bases lay between the germline ends. The CDR3 has 13 amino acids. CDR3 nucleotide sequence: TGTGCCAGCCTTCATAGACTGGCTTCACCCCTCCACTTT. Translation gives CASLHRLASPLHF.

This clonotype was recorded a few times. V is TRBV29-1 and J is TRBJ2-3, with a weak D call TRBD1 (8 bases). CDR1 SQVTM and CDR2 ANQGSEA come from the germline V gene. Between the trimmed V and J ends, which lost 1 base and 4 bases, there was a span of 24 bases. The CDR3 has 18 residues. The CDR3 sequence: CSVEAWTGSPRGADTQYF. The CDR3 nucleotides are TGCAGCGTTGAAGCGTGGACAGGGTCCCCACGGGGGGCAGATACGCAGTATTTT.

By its share, this clonotype is medium-sized. The CDR3 nucleotides are TGCAGTGCGAGGGGCGGGATGCGGGGCCCCACAGATACGCAGTATTTT. Translating it yields CSARGGMRGPTDTQYF. The chain is built from TRBV20-1 and TRBJ2-3; D is possibly TRBD2 (6 bases). This CDR3 region has 16 residues. Germline CDR1 is DFQATT and CDR2 is SNEGSKA (reference sequence). Trimming left V 6 bases short and J 2 bases short, with 21 bases between.

The chain has TRBV19 and TRBJ2-5; 10 bases line up with TRBD1. CDR1 and CDR2 from the germline V gene are LNHDA and SQIVND (reference sequence). CDR3 length equals 13 residues. Trimming cost V 10 bases and J 4 bases; bases outside gene matches: 6. The CDR3 sequence: CATRQGAGETQYF. CDR3 DNA: TGTGCCACTCGACAGGGGGCAGGAGAGACCCAGTACTTC.

This clonotype was counted ten times or more. The rearrangement uses TRBV5-4 and TRBJ1-1; D uncertain. Trimming took off 2 bases at V and 5 bases at J, with 16 bases between the two ends. The CDR3 runs to 15 residues. From germline, CDR1 is SGHNT and CDR2 YYREEE (reference sequence). The CDR3 is CASSFGQLVRTEAFF. The DNA of the CDR3 is TGTGCCAGCAGCTTTGGTCAACTAGTTCGGACTGAAGCTTTCTTT.

This clonotype has a count of ten or more. The chain carries TRBV7-2 and TRBJ2-3; no firm D call. Trimming removed 5 bases from V and 1 base from J, with 13 bases in between. The CDR3 runs 15 residues. Germline V gene sequence: CDR1 SGHTA, CDR2 FQGNSA. The CDR3 here is CASSGRLTGTDTQYF. CDR3 coding DNA: TGTGCCAGCAGCGGCCGGCTCACTGGCACAGATACGCAGTATTTT.

In DNA form, the CDR3 reads TGCGCCAGCAGCCAATCCGGGACAGGGTTTAATTCACCCCTCCACTTT. Protein sequence: CASSQSGTGFNSPLHF. This rearrangement joins TRBV4-1 to TRBJ1-6; 9 positions match TRBD1. The V gene end was trimmed by 2 bases and the J gene end by 6 bases; junction bases not matched to a gene: 5. The CDR3 has 16 residues. The germline CDR1 and CDR2 sequences are MGHRA and YSYEKL.